One sample yielded the 15 T cell receptor beta chains listed below, sequenced in a study of radiotherapy plus CTLA-4 blockade in lung cancer. Sequencing was performed with immunoSEQ multiplex PCR; in TCRdb, only in-frame clones are kept and a portion is missing. The data hold roughly 53,000 clones, with almost 85% observed a single time. Specimen: peripheral blood, collected from a patient treated with radiotherapy plus ipilimumab. The receptors here all came from a human donor with non-small cell lung cancer whose response to radiotherapy plus ipilimumab could not be evaluated.

The rearrangement uses TRBV27 and TRBJ2-1, with 12 positions matching TRBD2. CDR3 length: 18 amino acids. After removal of 5 bases from V and 7 bases from J, the junction contained 15 bases not matched to a gene. Germline loops: CDR1 MNHEY, CDR2 SMNVEV (reference sequence). In DNA form, the CDR3 reads TGTGCCAGCAGTCCAAACTCTAGCGGGAGGGCCCGGGGGAATGAGCAGTTCTTC. Translating gives CASSPNSSGRARGNEQFF.

V gene TRBV6-1 combines with J gene TRBJ1-5; TRBD1 aligns across 7 bases. Germline values: CDR1 MNHNS, CDR2 SASEGT. The junction had 4 bases not matched to a gene; V was cut back by 4 bases and J by 4 bases. CDR3 size: 14 residues. The DNA of the CDR3 is TGTGCCAGCAGTGGAGGGACAGTGAATCAGCCCCAGCATTTT. It yields the protein CASSGGTVNQPQHF.

The count of this clone is one. The chain couples TRBV7-3 to TRBJ1-1; D may be TRBD1 (6 bases). The CDR3 length is 14 residues. Germline CDR1 is SGHTA and CDR2 is FQGTGA. The ends were cut back, 0 bases at V and 4 bases at J, with 9 bases in the middle. CDR3 DNA: TGTGCCAGCAGCTTAACGGGGGCGTTCACTGAAGCTTTCTTT. This encodes CASSLTGAFTEAFF.

V is TRBV7-2 and J is TRBJ1-1; weak D call: TRBD1 (5 bases). V lost 4 bases and J lost 1, with 22 bases in between. Germline CDR1 SGHTA, CDR2 FQGNSA. The CDR3 extends over 18 amino acids. The CDR3 DNA sequence: TGTGCCAGCAGCTATACTCCCGGGGCCGGGGGACGGAACACTGAAGCTTTCTTT. This codes for CASSYTPGAGGRNTEAFF.

Remarks on this clone: This sample also contains other DNA sequences that code for the same CDR3. The V gene is TRBV5-1, the J gene TRBJ2-3; 10 positions match TRBD1. From germline, CDR1 is SGHRS and CDR2 YFSETQ. With V trimmed by 3 bases and J by 10 bases, 5 bases remained unmatched. CDR3 length: 13 residues. The CDR3 spells CASSSPDRGAQYF. CDR3 DNA sequence: TGCGCCAGCAGCTCCCCGGACAGGGGGGCGCAGTATTTT.

The V call is TRBV27, the J call TRBJ2-7; 11 positions agree with TRBD1. The ends lost 7 bases at V and 6 bases at J; junction bases unmatched: 8. CDR1 MNHEY and CDR2 SMNVEV come from the germline V gene (reference sequence). This CDR3 has 14 residues. CDR3 region: CASTTGTGGAEQYF. The CDR3 bases are TGTGCCAGCACCACCGGGACAGGGGGTGCCGAGCAGTACTTC.

This chain joins TRBV6-1 and TRBJ1-5, with D possibly TRBD1 on 5 matching bases. Germline CDR1 and CDR2: MNHNS and SASEGT. This CDR3 has 13 residues. Trimming shortened V by 4 bases and J by 4 bases, and 8 bases separated the two germline ends. The DNA of the CDR3 is TGTGCCAGCAGTGGGAACAGGAATCAGCCCCAGCATTTT. It is translated as CASSGNRNQPQHF.

The gene calls are TRBV28 and TRBJ2-2; a weak D match, TRBD2 (5 bases). Deletions cut 6 bases from V and 4 bases from J, with 9 bases between. This CDR3 has 13 residues. CDR1 and CDR2 from the germline V gene are MDHEN and SYDVKM. CDR3 DNA: TGTGCCAGCAGCGGACTGGGCACCGGGGAGCTGTTTTTT. Translated, it gives CASSGLGTGELFF.

The V gene is TRBV29-1, the J gene TRBJ2-1; D possibly corresponds to TRBD1 (7 bases). The ends were cut back, 6 bases at V and 7 bases at J, with 19 bases in the middle. Looked up from germline, CDR1 is SQVTM and CDR2 is ANQGSEA. The CDR3 extends over 14 amino acids. CDR3 nucleotide sequence: TGCAGCGTCCTGGGCGGGACAGTCTTTAATGAGCAGTTCTTC. This encodes CSVLGGTVFNEQFF.

This chain uses TRBV28 with TRBJ2-7; the D gene is possibly TRBD1 (5 bases). The CDR3 length is 14 residues. Between the trimmed V and J ends, which lost 3 bases and 2 bases, there was a span of 11 bases. Germline V lookup: CDR1 MDHEN, CDR2 SYDVKM. The CDR3 region has the DNA TGTGCCAGCAGTTTGCTTCAGGGTACCTACGAGCAGTACTTC. It translates to CASSLLQGTYEQYF.

This clone was detected only once. The gene calls are TRBV5-8 and TRBJ2-1; D possibly corresponds to TRBD2 (6 bases). Germline V CDR1 and CDR2: SGHTS, YDEGEE. This CDR3 has 14 amino acids. Trimming left V 0 bases short and J 7 bases short, with 11 bases between. The CDR3 DNA sequence: TGTGCCAGCAGCTTGGTCGGGAGCTGGAATGAGCAGTTCTTC. Amino acids: CASSLVGSWNEQFF.

V gene TRBV4-2 combines with J gene TRBJ2-1, with D perhaps TRBD1 (5 bases). Trimming took 0 bases from V and 5 from J, leaving 14 bases between them. Germline values: CDR1 LGHNA, CDR2 YNFKEQ. The CDR3 is 16 residues long. CDR3 sequence: CASSQDRGVPHNEQFF. Here the CDR3 DNA reads TGTGCCAGCAGCCAAGATAGGGGTGTCCCACACAATGAGCAGTTCTTC.

The rearrangement joins TRBV4-3 to TRBJ1-2; 8 bases are shared with TRBD1. After removal of 2 bases from V and 5 bases from J, the junction contained 10 bases not matched to a gene. The CDR3 covers 16 residues. Per the germline V gene, CDR1 is LGHNA and CDR2 is YSLEER. CDR3 DNA sequence: TGCGCCAGCAGCCAATTCAGATCAGGGGGCGAATATGGCTACACCTTC. Its translation: CASSQFRSGGEYGYTF.

The rearrangement uses TRBV28 and TRBJ2-7, with TRBD2 as a possible D gene (7 bases). The germline V gene encodes CDR1 MDHEN and CDR2 SYDVKM. V was cut by 2 bases and J by 4 bases, with 18 bases left in between. CDR3 length equals 16 residues. CDR3 region: CASSLSLAEGGYEQYF. CDR3 nucleotide sequence: TGTGCCAGCAGTTTAAGTCTAGCGGAGGGGGGGTACGAGCAGTACTTC.

V and J are TRBV7-9 and TRBJ2-7; D is possibly TRBD2 (6 bases). The CDR3 has 16 residues. Trimming took off 5 bases at V and 0 bases at J, with 17 bases between the two ends. Germline values: CDR1 SEHNR, CDR2 FQNEAQ (reference sequence). The chain's CDR3 is CASSPTGTSLSYEQYF. DNA for the CDR3: TGTGCCAGCAGCCCAACCGGGACTTCCCTCTCCTACGAGCAGTACTTC.